This TCR beta chain emerged from a study of beta chain features in type 1 diabetes (dated by TCRdb to 2017 to 2018). Turning to the overall study: No differences in mean age, gender distribution, total cell number or subset yield were found between patients and healthy donors. A total of around 110,000,000 sorted cells were examined across all samples, and RNA yield correlated strongly with the number of cells per subset. In the study, recently diagnosed type 1 diabetes patients and matched healthy donors were compared on the TCRB repertoires of their sorted circulating CD4+ T cell subsets. Whereas all 30 or so donors provided naive and central memory subsets, regulatory and stem cell-like memory subsets were isolated from just 8 patients and about 8 healthy donors. On the study overall, not on this receptor specifically: At VDJ recombination sites, patients with type 1 diabetes made fewer insertions and deleted more nucleotides, a pattern implying thymic rearrangement abnormalities. Only small numbers of individuals were included in the HLA sub-analyses, which left unresolved whether HLA type had any influence on TCRB rearrangement. Because cDNA was sequenced instead of genomic DNA, highly expressing activated cells could be over-represented, though the groups showed no difference in activation or CD3 levels. PCR might favor shorter templates, but patient and control samples were amplified and corrected together, so any skew would affect both groups equally. Naive, central memory and regulatory TCRB repertoires appeared more similar among patients than among healthy donors. In all four CD4+ subsets, TCRB CDR3 length was moderately but significantly shorter in type 1 diabetes patients.

CDR1 and CDR2, per the germline V gene (reference sequence), are SGHNT and YYREEE. V is cut back by 3 bases and J by 8 bases, with 6 bases in the junction unmatched. Its CDR3 holds 14 amino acids, cysteine through phenylalanine. The retained sequence is limited to the CDR3, 42 bases, with the frame set at the first base. Each donor gave one peripheral blood draw, about 110 mL on average, collected into heparinised tubes. A BD FACSAria II was used to sort naive, central memory, regulatory and stem cell-like memory CD4+ T cells with a panel that included CD45RO, CCR7, CD25, CD127, CD95 and CD27. Purity was above 95% for every sorted population. PBMCs were isolated immediately by Lymphoprep density gradient centrifugation and stained directly without culture. To minimize batch effects, samples were stained and sorted in pairs, one healthy donor with one patient per experiment. The entire amount of isolated RNA was reverse transcribed using the High Capacity cDNA Reverse Transcription Kit, so the sequenced TCRB transcripts were expressed ones. Naive, central memory and regulatory T cell samples underwent deep immunoSEQ sequencing, averaging approximately 3.3 million total reads per sample. After sorted cells were lysed in RLT buffer, RNA was extracted with DNase-treated RNeasy Micro or Mini kits, with the choice depending on cell number. To prevent cross-contamination, every cell subset was processed on its own, while patient and healthy donor samples were processed together. The immunoSEQ multiplex PCR was used to amplify TCRB sequences from cDNA, generating 87-bp fragments that spanned the CDR3 region. Sequencing of the amplicons was done on the Illumina HiSeq platform. Per the original workflow: PCR bias was corrected computationally using synthetic template baselines, and reads within Hamming distance 2 were collapsed, with unmergeable singletons discarded. Reads were aligned against IMGT to assign V, D and J genes, CDR3 length and insertions or deletions at six rearrangement sites. Within each subset, clonotype counts were normalized to sorted cell number, and only after that were true diversity and Gini coefficients computed with the tcR R package. The overlap coefficient, calculated on TCRB nucleotide sequences, was used to quantify repertoire sharing. The clones in this table, taken by TCRdb from immuneACCESS, are in-frame only. Not every clone is retained; where verified, under half of the shortfall comes from an unresolved V gene, and the cause of the rest is unknown. V, J and clone size are taken as reported in that table, and D and trimming were inferred from the DNA itself. The sample profile shows some 190,000 clones; about 8% of them were found once. About 1% of the sample comes from the top ten.

This clone was counted only a few times. Its binding antigen is unknown. Within one base of it there is no much larger clone, and no base qualities were kept. This receptor was obtained from a woman aged 40 to 50 with type 1 diabetes. The sequenced sample was central memory CD4+ T cells from blood. Recombination joined TRBV5-4 with TRBJ2-1, with TRBD1 identical over 9 junction bases. The CDR3 corresponds to CASSSGQGMDEQFF. The nucleotide sequence reads as follows: TGTGCCAGCAGCTCCGGACAGGGGATGGATGAGCAGTTCTTC.